These 30 T cell receptor beta chains originate from one sample sequenced in a study of T-cell reconstitution after alpha-beta-depleted transplantation in children. The TCRbeta library was prepared with unique molecular identifiers. One entry per CDR3 protein results from TCRdb running MiXCR on the PCR reads. The table lists about a million distinct CDR3 sequences, 25% to 30% of them singletons. Sequencing was performed on PBMCs, mostly from graft donor cells, taken 360 days after TCRalphabeta/CD19-depleted stem cell transplant. These receptors were taken from a boy younger than two who had a stem cell transplant for SCID, so the T cells may come from the graft donor.

The chain links TRBV10-3 to TRBJ1-1, with D hard to call. The germline V gene encodes CDR1 ENHRY and CDR2 SYGVKD. V dropped 6 bases and J dropped 2 bases, with 13 bases sitting between them. The CDR3 covers 14 residues. The CDR3 DNA is TGTGCCATCAGAGTTGACGGATCAAACACTGAAGCTTTCTTT. Translated, it gives CAIRVDGSNTEAFF.

The rearrangement uses TRBV7-2 and TRBJ2-7; TRBD1 agrees at 7 bases. CDR1 is SGHTA, CDR2 FQGNSA, per germline. The V segment lost 5 bases and the J segment 0 bases; nucleotides outside the gene matches: 13. The CDR3 has 17 amino acids. The CDR3, as DNA: TGTGCCAGCAGCCGAAACCACCGACAGGGATCCTCCTACGAGCAGTACTTC. This translates into CASSRNHRQGSSYEQYF.

The chain joins TRBV6-6 to TRBJ1-2; D not resolved. The length of the CDR3 is 11 residues. The V gene's germline CDR1 is MNHNY and CDR2 SVGAGI (reference sequence). Trimming left V 10 bases short and J 4 bases short, with 10 bases between. The CDR3: CAIGLGYGYTF. In nucleotides, the CDR3 is TGTGCCATCGGGTTGGGCTATGGCTACACCTTC.

This clonotype was counted between two and nine times. The J gene is TRBJ2-3, the V gene TRBV18; tentatively, D is TRBD1 or TRBD2 (5 bases each). This CDR3 is 14 amino acids long. Germline-derived CDR1 and CDR2 are KGHSH and LQKENI. Trimming removed 0 bases from V and 6 bases from J, with 10 bases in between. Written as DNA, the CDR3 is TGTGCCAGCTCACCACCGGGGGAGAGGGATACGCAGTATTTT. It is translated as CASSPPGERDTQYF. Based on the CDR3 plus reference TRBV18 and TRBJ2-3, the full variable domain is NAGVMQNPRHLVRRRGQEARLRCSPMKGHSHVYWYRQLPEEGLKFMVYLQKENIIDESGMPKERFSAEFPKEGPSILRIQQVVRGDSAAYFCASSPPGERDTQYFGPGTRLTVL.

The chain is built from TRBV5-1 and TRBJ2-7; D uncertain. Deletions cut 0 bases from V and 3 bases from J, with 13 bases between. The V gene's germline CDR1 is SGHRS and CDR2 YFSETQ. The CDR3 spans 15 residues. The CDR3 nucleotides read TGCGCCAGCAGCTTGGAGGGCAGTGTGATCTACGAGCAGTACTTC. Its translation is CASSLEGSVIYEQYF.

The chain joins TRBV29-1 to TRBJ2-5; TRBD1 agrees at 9 bases. Germline V CDR1 and CDR2: SQVTM, ANQGSEA. The J segment lost 4 bases and the V segment lost 1 base, leaving 7 bases of the junction unmatched. The CDR3 covers 15 residues. As DNA, the CDR3 is TGCAGCGTTGAAGCACCCGGGACAGGGTTAGAGACCCAGTACTTC. As protein: CSVEAPGTGLETQYF. Combining the CDR3 with reference TRBV29-1 and TRBJ2-5 gives the whole variable domain SAVISQKPSRDICQRGTSLTIQCQVDSQVTMMFWYRQQPGQSLTLIATANQGSEATYESGFVIDKFPISRPNLTFSTLTVSNMSPEDSSIYLCSVEAPGTGLETQYFGPGTRLLVL.

The V gene is TRBV5-6, the J gene TRBJ2-1; 9 bases fit TRBD2. The germline V gene has CDR1 SGHDT and CDR2 YYEEEE. CDR3 size: 15 residues. V was clipped by 2 bases and J by 8 bases; unmatched bases: 8. The CDR3 DNA reads TGTGCCAGCAGCTTAGCGGGGGGCCTTAGGCATGAGCAGTTCTTC. This gives the protein CASSLAGGLRHEQFF.

The chain couples TRBV28 to TRBJ1-2; 7 bases are a match to TRBD1. This CDR3 is built from 11 residues. Germline CDR1 is MDHEN and CDR2 is SYDVKM. CDR3 DNA: TGTGTCACCACAGGGGCGGGCGGCTACACCTTC. It yields the protein CVTTGAGGYTF.

V is TRBV5-1 and J is TRBJ2-7; D remains ambiguous. Germline CDR1 reads SGHRS; CDR2 reads YFSETQ. The ends were cut back, 0 bases at V and 5 bases at J, with 15 bases in the middle. This CDR3 is built from 15 residues. CDR3 in amino acids: CASSLEAAGRNEQYF. CDR3 coding DNA: TGCGCCAGCAGCTTGGAGGCAGCCGGCAGGAACGAGCAGTACTTC. Based on the CDR3 plus reference TRBV5-1 and TRBJ2-7, the full variable domain is KAGVTQTPRYLIKTRGQQVTLSCSPISGHRSVSWYQQTPGQGLQFLFEYFSETQRNKGNFPGRFSGRQFSNSRSEMNVSTLELGDSALYLCASSLEAAGRNEQYFGPGTRLTVT.

This clonotype has only one observation. V gene TRBV2 combines with J gene TRBJ2-3; 10 bases agree with TRBD2. CDR1 and CDR2 from the germline V gene are SNHLY and FYNNEI. The trim removed 6 bases at V and 4 bases at J, leaving 10 bases unmatched. The length of the CDR3 is 16 residues. The CDR3 coding sequence is TGTGCCAGCAGCGTGTCCCTAGCGGGGGTTTCAGATACGCAGTATTTT. This codes for CASSVSLAGVSDTQYF.

At least ten counts were recorded for this clonotype. The chain has TRBV3-1 and TRBJ2-2; no firm D call. Germline CDR1 LGHDT, CDR2 YNNKEL (reference sequence). V lost 0 bases, J lost 1 base, and 3 bases lay in between. This CDR3 contains 14 residues. CDR3 sequence reads: CASSQDLNTGELFF. The CDR3, as DNA: TGTGCCAGCAGCCAAGATTTGAACACCGGGGAGCTGTTTTTT.

This chain connects TRBV20-1 to TRBJ2-3, with D uncertain. CDR1 is DFQATT and CDR2 is SNEGSKA in the germline V gene (reference sequence). CDR3 length: 14 amino acids. V shed 4 bases and J shed 6 bases, with 17 bases lying between them. The CDR3 loop reads CSAKSASLWDTQYF. Here the CDR3 DNA reads TGCAGTGCTAAGTCGGCTTCCCTTTGGGATACGCAGTATTTT.

The chain is built from TRBV27 and TRBJ2-1; 9 bases align to TRBD1. With 4 bases clipped from V and 6 bases from J, the junction kept 7 bases outside the gene matches. Germline CDR1 and CDR2: MNHEY and SMNVEV (reference sequence). The CDR3 runs 15 residues. The CDR3 region is CASSSGQGKLNEQFF. DNA for the CDR3: TGTGCCAGCAGTTCCGGACAGGGGAAACTCAATGAGCAGTTCTTC.

The chain recombines TRBV6-5 with TRBJ2-3, with D possibly being TRBD2 (6 bases). Per the germline V gene, CDR1 is MNHEY and CDR2 is SVGAGI. The CDR3 totals 17 residues. V lost 4 bases and J lost 2, with 19 bases in between. CDR3 coding DNA: TGTGCCAGCAGTTTCCTTTCTAGCGAGGCGTCCACAGATACGCAGTATTTT. Its translation: CASSFLSSEASTDTQYF.

This clonotype has only a few counts. The CDR3 coding sequence is TGCAGTGCTAGAGATTACGGCATAGGACAGGGGCTTTTTCAAGAGACCCAGTACTTC. Its protein product is CSARDYGIGQGLFQETQYF. This chain joins TRBV20-1 and TRBJ2-5; 9 bases are shared with TRBD1. The CDR3 is made up of 19 amino acids. The junction had 16 bases not matched to a gene; V was cut back by 0 bases and J by 2 bases. Germline-derived CDR1 and CDR2 are DFQATT and SNEGSKA (reference sequence).

This clonotype appeared a few times. The chain links TRBV7-8 to TRBJ1-5, with 7 nucleotides matching TRBD1. Looked up from germline, CDR1 is SGHVS and CDR2 is FQNEAQ. Trimming took 8 bases from V and 2 from J; bases not matched to a gene: 9. This CDR3 comprises 15 residues. The CDR3 is CASQPQGGRNQPQHF. CDR3 sequence (DNA): TGTGCCAGCCAACCCCAGGGGGGACGCAATCAGCCCCAGCATTTT.

The chain recombines TRBV7-8 with TRBJ2-7; 9 nucleotides line up with TRBD1. This CDR3 is built from 16 residues. CDR1 is SGHVS, CDR2 FQNEAQ, per germline. V was clipped by 4 bases and J by 1 base; unmatched bases: 8. The chain's CDR3 is CASSSDTGQGSYEQYF. CDR3 nucleotide sequence: TGTGCCAGCAGCTCGGACACGGGACAGGGTTCCTACGAGCAGTACTTC.

CDR3 nucleotides: TGCAGCGTAGGTTTAATGGCTAATGAAAAACTGTTTTTT. Translating it yields CSVGLMANEKLFF. V usage is TRBV29-1 and J usage is TRBJ1-4; D not resolved. Per the germline V gene, CDR1 is SQVTM and CDR2 is ANQGSEA. Trimming stripped 6 bases from V and 3 bases from J, with 11 bases between. CDR3 size: 13 residues. Full variable domain (outside the CDR3, taken from reference TRBV29-1 and TRBJ1-4): SAVISQKPSRDICQRGTSLTIQCQVDSQVTMMFWYRQQPGQSLTLIATANQGSEATYESGFVIDKFPISRPNLTFSTLTVSNMSPEDSSIYLCSVGLMANEKLFFGSGTQLSVL.

This clonotype has a handful of counts. This sequence joins TRBV18 and TRBJ1-2; TRBD1 agrees at 8 bases. V shed 3 bases, J shed 4 bases, and the junction held 10 bases outside the gene matches. The CDR3 loop spans 16 amino acids. The germline V gene has CDR1 KGHSH and CDR2 LQKENI. The CDR3 DNA reads as TGTGCCAGCTCACCCACAGGGACAGGCGATTCCTATGGCTACACCTTC. It translates to CASSPTGTGDSYGYTF.

This clonotype was counted many times. This chain joins TRBV5-1 and TRBJ1-5; maybe TRBD1 (6 bases). Trimming took off 1 base at V and 5 bases at J, with 10 bases between the two ends. Germline values: CDR1 SGHRS, CDR2 YFSETQ. This CDR3 is 14 amino acids long. CDR3 loop: CASSLTGWDQPQHF. CDR3 nucleotide sequence: TGCGCCAGCAGCTTGACAGGGTGGGATCAGCCCCAGCATTTT.

This chain uses TRBV5-1 with TRBJ1-2; D is possibly TRBD1 (5 bases). Germline V gene sequence: CDR1 SGHRS, CDR2 YFSETQ. Deletions cut 0 bases from V and 3 bases from J, with 15 bases between. The CDR3 is 16 residues long. The CDR3 bases are TGCGCCAGCAGCTTGGCCCTCCCGGGCAGGGACTATGGCTACACCTTC. Amino acid sequence: CASSLALPGRDYGYTF.

The rearrangement joins TRBV3-1 to TRBJ2-5; D might be TRBD1 or TRBD2, each matching 5 bases. CDR1 LGHDT and CDR2 YNNKEL come from the germline V gene (reference sequence). The V end was cut by 0 bases, the J end by 2 bases, with 13 bases between. This CDR3 has 16 amino acids. For the CDR3, the DNA is TGTGCCAGCAGCCAAGATCAGGGTAGGGAGCAAGAGACCCAGTACTTC. This gives the protein CASSQDQGREQETQYF.

The CDR3 spells CSAREPGDEQFF. Here the CDR3 DNA reads TGCAGTGCTAGGGAGCCTGGGGATGAGCAGTTCTTC. The chain joins TRBV20-1 to TRBJ2-1; no clear D gene. The CDR3 spans 12 residues. Trimming took 3 bases from V and 8 from J, leaving 11 bases between them. From germline, CDR1 is DFQATT and CDR2 SNEGSKA (reference sequence).

This clonotype was observed a few times. The chain links TRBV19 to TRBJ2-2; D call uncertain. CDR1 is LNHDA, CDR2 SQIVND, per germline (reference sequence). CDR3 length: 12 amino acids. Trimming stripped 9 bases from V and 6 bases from J, with 11 bases between. The CDR3 coding sequence is TGTGCCAGCACAAGACTCCCCGGGGAGCTGTTTTTT. It specifies CASTRLPGELFF.

This clonotype was seen only once. The chain recombines TRBV10-3 with TRBJ2-7; TRBD1 agrees at 12 bases. The CDR3 length is 16 residues. With 2 bases clipped from V and 6 bases from J, the junction kept 8 bases outside the gene matches. Germline assignment: CDR1 ENHRY and CDR2 SYGVKD. The CDR3 reads CAISERGGQGAGEQYF. CDR3 bases: TGTGCCATCAGTGAGAGGGGGGGACAGGGGGCCGGCGAGCAGTACTTC.

The chain employs TRBV27 and TRBJ2-2; D call uncertain. Trimming cost V 5 bases and J 10 bases, with 11 bases left between them. Germline V gives CDR1 MNHEY, CDR2 SMNVEV (reference sequence). The CDR3 contains 12 residues. This chain's CDR3 is CASSTPTEELFF. CDR3 nucleotide sequence: TGTGCCAGCAGTACCCCAACGGAGGAGCTGTTTTTT.

This clonotype showed up just a few times. V gene TRBV15 combines with J gene TRBJ2-3, with D unclear. Germline CDR1 is LNHNV and CDR2 is YYDKDF (reference sequence). The V end lost 3 bases, the J end lost 2 bases, and 9 bases lay between the germline ends. This CDR3 has 14 residues. The CDR3 reads CATSSRIDTDTQYF. CDR3 in DNA: TGTGCCACCAGCAGTCGAATCGACACAGATACGCAGTATTTT.

This clonotype appeared a few times. V is TRBV29-1 and J is TRBJ2-4; 9 bases map to TRBD1. Germline assignment: CDR1 SQVTM and CDR2 ANQGSEA. This CDR3 is built from 18 residues. V lost 0 bases and J lost 6; bases outside the gene matches: 15. The CDR3 is CSVEDLVRTGETGNIQYF. The CDR3 nucleotides are TGCAGCGTTGAAGATCTTGTTAGGACAGGGGAGACTGGAAACATTCAGTACTTC.

This clonotype was seen only a few times. The chain employs TRBV5-1 and TRBJ1-3; D unclear. Germline values: CDR1 SGHRS, CDR2 YFSETQ. The CDR3 spans 16 residues. V dropped 2 bases and J dropped 0 bases, with 12 bases sitting between them. Here the CDR3 reads CASSFSSSDSGNTIYF. The CDR3 DNA sequence: TGCGCCAGCAGCTTTTCTAGTTCGGACTCTGGAAACACCATATATTTT. Supplemented by reference TRBV5-1 and TRBJ1-3, the full variable domain reads KAGVTQTPRYLIKTRGQQVTLSCSPISGHRSVSWYQQTPGQGLQFLFEYFSETQRNKGNFPGRFSGRQFSNSRSEMNVSTLELGDSALYLCASSFSSSDSGNTIYFGEGSWLTVV.

The rearrangement links TRBV5-1 to TRBJ2-5, with 9 bases aligning to TRBD1. V lost 3 bases to trimming and J lost 7 bases; unmatched junction nucleotides: 7. The length of the CDR3 is 14 residues. The V gene's germline CDR1 is SGHRS and CDR2 YFSETQ. As DNA, the CDR3 is TGCGCCAGCAGCTGGTGGACAGGGGAGGGGACCCAGTACTTC. This translates into CASSWWTGEGTQYF.